The table lists the clone carrying this T cell receptor (beta chain) with a few counts. Its antigen is not identified. The CDR3 contains 14 residues. CDR1 and CDR2 from the germline V gene are SGDLS and YYNGEE. Losses at the gene ends were 0 bases for V and 5 bases for J; bases not matched to a gene: 2. This sample was included in a study of cytomegalovirus exposure and HLA in healthy donors. Regarding the study as a whole: By HLA locus, TCR association rates varied in a later analysis, with DRB1 showing the most and HLA-C the fewest. Cytomegalovirus association was assigned to about 150 TCR beta chains.

Primers: 60 Vbeta forward and 13 Jbeta reverse. The assay was immunoSEQ multiplex PCR, and TCRdb's table has in-frame clones only and misses some. The sample holds around 200,000 clones, approximately 79% seen once. Specimen: PBMCs. The receptor's source is a woman between 18 and 29 years old in good health and CMV-seronegative. This sequence joins TRBV9 and TRBJ1-2; 9 nucleotides match TRBD1. CDR3 coding DNA: TGTGCCAGCAGCGTAGGGGGACAGGGTTATGGCTACACCTTC. Protein sequence: CASSVGGQGYGYTF.